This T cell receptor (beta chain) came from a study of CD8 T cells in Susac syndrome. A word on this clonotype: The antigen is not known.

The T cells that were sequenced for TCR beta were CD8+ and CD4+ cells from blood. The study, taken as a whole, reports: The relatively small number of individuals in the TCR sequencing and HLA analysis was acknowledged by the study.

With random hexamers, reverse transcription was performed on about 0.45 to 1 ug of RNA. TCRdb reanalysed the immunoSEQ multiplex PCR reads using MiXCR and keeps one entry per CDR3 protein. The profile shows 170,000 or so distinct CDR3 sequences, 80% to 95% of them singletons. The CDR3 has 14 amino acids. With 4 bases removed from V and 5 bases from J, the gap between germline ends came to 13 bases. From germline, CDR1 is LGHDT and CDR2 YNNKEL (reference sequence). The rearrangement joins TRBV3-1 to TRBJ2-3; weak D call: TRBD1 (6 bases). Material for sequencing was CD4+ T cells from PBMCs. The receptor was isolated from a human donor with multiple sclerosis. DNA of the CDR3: TGTGCCAGCAGCCCCTCGGTAGGGGGAGATACGCAGTATTTT. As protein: CASSPSVGGDTQYF.